The next 6 T cell receptor beta chains were all read from a single sample in a study of OX40 agonist ivuxolimab in advanced cancers. The repertoire was sequenced with immunoSEQ multiplex PCR; TCRdb's copy has only in-frame clones and lacks some. The top ten hold about 15% of the sample, which has 70,000 to 80,000 clones, around 94% seen once. Sequencing used CD4+ or CD8+ T cells sorted from blood, obtained in a trial of the OX40 agonist ivuxolimab. Receptor source: an adult with an advanced solid tumor such as melanoma, head and neck, liver or kidney cancer.

The genes are TRBV9 and TRBJ2-7; D call uncertain. The CDR3 covers 12 residues. Per germline, CDR1 SGDLS and CDR2 YYNGEE. Trimming shortened V by 0 bases and J by 4 bases, and 5 bases separated the two germline ends. The CDR3 is CASSVDEYEQYF. CDR3 DNA: TGTGCCAGCAGCGTAGACGAGTACGAGCAGTACTTC.

This chain joins TRBV11-2 and TRBJ2-2; the D gene could be TRBD1 or TRBD2 (5 bases each). Germline V lookup: CDR1 SGHAT, CDR2 FQNNGV. V lost 5 bases and J lost 2, with 12 bases in between. The CDR3 runs 15 residues. CDR3 bases: TGTGCCAGCAGCGTTCCGGGGCCAAACACCGGGGAGCTGTTTTTT. This gives the protein CASSVPGPNTGELFF.

This chain joins TRBV7-9 and TRBJ2-2; D call uncertain. The CDR3 loop spans 15 amino acids. Germline CDR1 and CDR2: SEHNR and FQNEAQ (reference sequence). V shed 1 base and J shed 0 bases, with 6 bases lying between them. The CDR3 loop is CASSLEDTNTGELFF. The DNA of the CDR3 is TGTGCCAGCAGCTTAGAGGATACGAACACCGGGGAGCTGTTTTTT.

This chain joins TRBV28 and TRBJ1-5; tentatively, D is TRBD1 (6 bases). Germline loops: CDR1 MDHEN, CDR2 SYDVKM. The V and J ends lost 1 base and 3 bases respectively, with 7 bases between them. CDR3 size: 14 residues. CDR3: CASSLSGANQPQHF. In DNA, the CDR3 is TGTGCCAGCAGTTTATCAGGGGCCAATCAGCCCCAGCATTTT. The complete variable domain, with remaining parts taken from reference TRBV28 and TRBJ1-5, reads DVKVTQSSRYLVKRTGEKVFLECVQDMDHENMFWYRQDPGLGLRLIYFSYDVKMKEKGDIPEGYSVSREKKERFSLILESASTNQTSMYLCASSLSGANQPQHFGDGTRLSIL.

The rearrangement links TRBV7-2 to TRBJ2-3, with 14 nucleotides matching TRBD2. Trimming removed 3 bases from V and 0 bases from J; junction bases left unmatched: 2. Germline assignment: CDR1 SGHTA and CDR2 FQGNSA. The CDR3 has 17 residues. The DNA for the CDR3 is TGTGCCAGCAGCTTCTGGACTAGCGGGGGGAGCACAGATACGCAGTATTTT. Translation: CASSFWTSGGSTDTQYF.

The CDR3 reads CASSLQGYEQYF. The CDR3 bases are TGTGCCAGCAGCCTACAGGGATACGAGCAGTACTTC. The chain uses TRBV2 and TRBJ2-7; D is possibly TRBD1 (6 bases). Germline CDR1 SNHLY, CDR2 FYNNEI. The CDR3 extends over 12 amino acids. The V gene lost 6 bases and the J gene lost 4 bases, with 10 bases spanning the gap.